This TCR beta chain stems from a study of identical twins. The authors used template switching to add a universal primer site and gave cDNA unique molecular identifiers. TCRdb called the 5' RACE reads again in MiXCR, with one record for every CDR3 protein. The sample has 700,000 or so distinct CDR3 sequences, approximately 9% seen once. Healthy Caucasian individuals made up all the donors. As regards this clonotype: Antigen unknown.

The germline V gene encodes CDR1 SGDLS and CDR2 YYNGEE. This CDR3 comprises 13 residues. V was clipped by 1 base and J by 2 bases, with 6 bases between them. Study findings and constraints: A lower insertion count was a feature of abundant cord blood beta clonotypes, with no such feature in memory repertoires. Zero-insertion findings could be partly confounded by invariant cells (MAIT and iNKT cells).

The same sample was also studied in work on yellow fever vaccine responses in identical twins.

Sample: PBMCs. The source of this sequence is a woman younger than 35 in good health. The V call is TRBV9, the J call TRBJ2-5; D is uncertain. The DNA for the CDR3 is TGTGCCAGCAGCGTACACCCTCAAGAGACCCAGTACTTC. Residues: CASSVHPQETQYF.